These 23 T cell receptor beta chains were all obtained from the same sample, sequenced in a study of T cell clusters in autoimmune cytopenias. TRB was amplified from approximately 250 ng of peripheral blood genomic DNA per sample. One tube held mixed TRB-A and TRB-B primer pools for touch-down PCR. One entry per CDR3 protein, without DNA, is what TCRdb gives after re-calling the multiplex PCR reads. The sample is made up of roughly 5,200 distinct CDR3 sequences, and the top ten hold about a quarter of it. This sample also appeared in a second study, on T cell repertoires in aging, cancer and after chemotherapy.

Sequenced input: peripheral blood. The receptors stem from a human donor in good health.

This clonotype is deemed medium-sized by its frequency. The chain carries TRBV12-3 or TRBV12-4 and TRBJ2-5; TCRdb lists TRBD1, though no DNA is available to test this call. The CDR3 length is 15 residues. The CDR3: CASSARGGSQETQYF.

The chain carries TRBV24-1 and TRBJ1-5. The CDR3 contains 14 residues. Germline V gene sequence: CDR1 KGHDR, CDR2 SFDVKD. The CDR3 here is CATSDLGQNQPQHF.

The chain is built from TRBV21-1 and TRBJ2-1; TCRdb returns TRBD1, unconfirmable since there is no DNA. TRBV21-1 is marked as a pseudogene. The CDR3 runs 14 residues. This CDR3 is CASTAGASYNEQFF.

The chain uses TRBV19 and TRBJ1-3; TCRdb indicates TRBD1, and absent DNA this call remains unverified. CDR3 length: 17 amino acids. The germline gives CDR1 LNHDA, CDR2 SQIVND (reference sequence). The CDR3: CASIQGSDFFSGNTIYF.

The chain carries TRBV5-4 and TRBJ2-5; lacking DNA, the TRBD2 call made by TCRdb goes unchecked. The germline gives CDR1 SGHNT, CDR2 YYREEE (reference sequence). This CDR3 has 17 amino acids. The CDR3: CASSRESGRGDQETQYF.

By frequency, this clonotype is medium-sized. CDR3 region: CASRQSGTSGFTDTQYF. The chain has TRBV19 and TRBJ2-3; there is no DNA to check the TCRdb D call of TRBD2. This CDR3 region has 17 residues. CDR1 and CDR2 (germline): LNHDA, SQIVND (reference sequence).

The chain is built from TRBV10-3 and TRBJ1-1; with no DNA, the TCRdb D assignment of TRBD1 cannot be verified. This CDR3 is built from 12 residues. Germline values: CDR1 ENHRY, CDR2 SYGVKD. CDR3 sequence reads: CAIRSTGDEAFF.

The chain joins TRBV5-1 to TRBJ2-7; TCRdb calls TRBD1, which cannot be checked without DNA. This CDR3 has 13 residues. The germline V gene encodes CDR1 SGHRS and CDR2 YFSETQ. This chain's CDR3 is CASSSGGAYEQYF.

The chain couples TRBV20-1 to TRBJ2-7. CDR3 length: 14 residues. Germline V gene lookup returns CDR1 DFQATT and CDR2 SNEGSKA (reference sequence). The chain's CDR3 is CSAAKSGRTYEQYF.

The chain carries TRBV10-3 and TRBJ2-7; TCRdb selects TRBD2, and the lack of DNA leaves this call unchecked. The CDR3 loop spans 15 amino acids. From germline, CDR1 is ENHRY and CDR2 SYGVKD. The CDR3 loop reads CAISDGTSEAYEQYF.

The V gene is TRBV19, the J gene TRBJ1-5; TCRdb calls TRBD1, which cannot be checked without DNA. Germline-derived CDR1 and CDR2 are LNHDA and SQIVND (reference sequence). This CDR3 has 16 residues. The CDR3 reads CASSRRGGLSNQPQHF.

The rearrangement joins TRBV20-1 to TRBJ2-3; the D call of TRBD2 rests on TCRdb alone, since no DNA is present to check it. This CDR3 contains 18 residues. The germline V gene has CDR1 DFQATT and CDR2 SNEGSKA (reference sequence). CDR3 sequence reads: CSFRGGEDVGTSTDTQYF.

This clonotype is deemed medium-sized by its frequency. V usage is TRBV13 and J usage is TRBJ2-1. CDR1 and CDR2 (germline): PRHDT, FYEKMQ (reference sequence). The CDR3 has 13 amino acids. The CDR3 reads CASLDSSYNEQFF.

The CDR3 region is CASSRDRTLAKNIQYF. The genes are TRBV6-5 and TRBJ2-4; TCRdb's assignment of TRBD1 cannot be checked, as there is no DNA. Germline V gene data show CDR1 as MNHEY and CDR2 as SVGAGI. The CDR3 spans 16 residues.

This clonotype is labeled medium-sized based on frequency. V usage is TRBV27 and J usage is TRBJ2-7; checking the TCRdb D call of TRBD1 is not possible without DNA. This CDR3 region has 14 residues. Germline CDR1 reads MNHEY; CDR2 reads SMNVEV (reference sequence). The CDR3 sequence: CASSLRQGPYEQYF.

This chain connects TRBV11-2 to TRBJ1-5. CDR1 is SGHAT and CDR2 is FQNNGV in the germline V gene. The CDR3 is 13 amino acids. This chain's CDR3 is CASSEGPSQPQHF.

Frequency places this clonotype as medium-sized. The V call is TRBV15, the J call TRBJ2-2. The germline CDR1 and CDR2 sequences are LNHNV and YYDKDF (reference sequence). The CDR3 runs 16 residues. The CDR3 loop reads CATSRDYRADTGELFF.

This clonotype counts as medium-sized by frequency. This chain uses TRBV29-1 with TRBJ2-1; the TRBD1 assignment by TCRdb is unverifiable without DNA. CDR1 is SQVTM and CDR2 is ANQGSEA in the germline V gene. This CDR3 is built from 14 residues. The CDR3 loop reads CSVATGGGYNEQFF.

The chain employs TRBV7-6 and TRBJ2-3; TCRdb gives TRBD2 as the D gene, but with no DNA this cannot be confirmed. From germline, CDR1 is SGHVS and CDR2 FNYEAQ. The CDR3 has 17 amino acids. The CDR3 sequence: CASSLAPTSGTADTQYF. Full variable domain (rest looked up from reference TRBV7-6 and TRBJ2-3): GAGVSQSPRYKVTKRGQDVALRCDPISGHVSLYWYRQALGQGPEFLTYFNYEAQQDKSGLPNDRFSAERPEGSISTLTIQRTEQRDSAMYRCASSLAPTSGTADTQYFGPGTRLTVL.

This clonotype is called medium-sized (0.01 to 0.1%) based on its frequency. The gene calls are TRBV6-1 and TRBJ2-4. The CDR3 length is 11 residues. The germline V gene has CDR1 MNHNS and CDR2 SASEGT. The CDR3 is CASSPQDIQYF.

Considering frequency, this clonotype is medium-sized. The CDR3 sequence: CAWSVRVGHTDTQYF. The genes are TRBV30 and TRBJ2-3; TCRdb gives TRBD1 as the D gene, but with no DNA this cannot be confirmed. The length of the CDR3 is 15 residues. Germline CDR1 and CDR2: GTSNPN and SVGIG (reference sequence).

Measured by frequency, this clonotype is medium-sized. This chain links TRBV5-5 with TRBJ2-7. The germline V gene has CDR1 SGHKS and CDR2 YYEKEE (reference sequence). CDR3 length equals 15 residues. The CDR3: CASSLAGWGSYEQYF. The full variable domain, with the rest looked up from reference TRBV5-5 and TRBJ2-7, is DAGVTQSPTHLIKTRGQQVTLRCSPISGHKSVSWYQQVLGQGPQFIFQYYEKEERGRGNFPDRFSARQFPNYSSELNVNALLLGDSALYLCASSLAGWGSYEQYFGPGTRLTVT.

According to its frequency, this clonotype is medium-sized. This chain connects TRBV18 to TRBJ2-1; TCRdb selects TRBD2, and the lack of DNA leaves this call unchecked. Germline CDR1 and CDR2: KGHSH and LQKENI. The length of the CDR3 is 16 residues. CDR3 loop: CASSPFSGGSINEQFF.